The subject of this entry is one T cell receptor (beta chain). No antigen is known for it. Compared with germline, one end of the junction differs, possibly owing to a read error. These data are taken from a study of cytomegalovirus exposure and HLA in healthy donors (dated by TCRdb to 2016 to 2017). General notes on the study: An earlier analysis of roughly 630 of the donors reported 250 to 300 Gb of sequence data and around 110 million unique TCR beta sequences from approximately 180 million T cells. Of the 350 to 400 genotyped donors, about 80% fell in the genetic ancestry cluster associated with self-reported Caucasian donors. Alongside the repertoire data, information on donor age, sex, ethnicity and CMV serostatus was compiled. The aim of the study was to test whether cataloging public T cell receptors could identify signatures of past pathogen exposure. Across 300 to 400 genotyped donors of the cohort, an average of about 200,000 unique TCR beta nucleotide sequences per donor were sequenced, and about a sixth of those sequences were non-productive. A separate validation cohort of approximately 120 different subjects was used in addition to the approximately 700-subject first cohort. The study used immunosequencing to profile the T cell repertoires of 600 to 850 subjects and linked those repertoires to cytomegalovirus serostatus. About 5 DR-DQ haplotypes were handled as single units for association and clustering, since linkage in the cohort was strong. Around 320 gigabases of sequencing data and roughly 90 million unique TCR sequences were included in an early release covering around 600 HLA-typed donors. In a later genetic analysis, genome-wide SNP genotypes for about three fifths of the roughly 670 donors were used, and that subset was treated as a discovery cohort. Class I and class II HLA loci were covered by the typing at four-digit resolution. To predict cytomegalovirus infection status, the study brought together high-throughput TCR immunosequencing, statistical association of individual TCRs with disease status, and machine learning. Rather than using new phenotypic data, the later analysis identified candidate immune exposures from TCR beta sequences and from how often those sequences occurred across donors. In a later analysis, previously published TCR beta repertoires from about 640 donors were re-analyzed and high-resolution HLA genotyping was added so that TCR occurrence patterns could be studied. All discovery cohort repertoires had been generated on a single sequencing platform. To decide whether each TCR beta V gene segment behaved as functional or pseudogenic, an earlier analysis of fewer than 750 of the donors relied on high-throughput TCR beta sequencing. Typing coverage differed by locus: A, B, C, DRB1 and DQB1 were typed in about 620-640 donors, DQA1 in about 510, DPA1 in around 600, and DPB1 in 450 to 490. The study at large found these results: Roughly uniform sequencing depth across donors was assumed in presence/absence analyses, although this assumption may not hold. A cluster of highly shared sequence variants was judged likely to represent a technical artifact of the sequencing pipeline. A later analysis found that TCR association rates varied across HLA loci, with DRB1 alleles showing the most associated TCRs and HLA-C alleles the fewest. The authors suggested that the approach could potentially be extended to other disease states and immunological phenotypes. Because some donors lacked HLA typing at each locus, the association tests relied only on the typed subset. In vitro tests confirmed that a few of the cytomegalovirus-associated TCR beta chains recognize cytomegalovirus antigens. In the study, 150 to 200 TCR beta chains were listed as associated with cytomegalovirus. In a later analysis, several top co-occurrence clusters were reported to appear linked to parvovirus B19, influenza, CMV and Epstein-Barr virus. In an earlier analysis of fewer than 750 of the donors, most TCR beta V segments were observed in productive rearrangements about 87% or about 30% of the time, broadly matching IMGT annotations. When HLA alleles, especially DR and DQ, strongly co-occurred, TCR associations were difficult to assign to individual alleles. A further reported finding was that TCR beta sequences accurately predicted the HLA-A and HLA-B alleles for most subjects in the first cohort. In a later analysis, most CMV-associated TCR beta chains were found to appear HLA-restricted, with HLA associations seemingly driven largely by CMV exposure. The classifier was reported to diagnose cytomegalovirus status with high specificity and sensitivity in both the original cohort and the validation cohort. For the cohort, immune exposure information was limited to CMV serostatus. In a later analysis, around 15,000 TCR beta sequences were associated with specific HLA alleles at a false discovery rate of 0.05. According to a later genetic analysis, donors in an Asian-associated ancestry cluster had fewer N-insertions in productive TCRs than the roughly 700-donor mean. Only TCR beta chains were sequenced in this cohort, and the absence of alpha or paired-chain data limited detectable features. Most TCR sequences were observed very rarely across donors, whereas some public TCRs were present in many individuals. Linkage disequilibrium might explain the correlated functional status among segregating V segments, but an unknown experimental factor could not be excluded. A later analysis found that HLA-associated TCR beta chains were more clonally expanded and had lower generation probabilities than equally common non-associated chains. An association between a missense DCLRE1C variant and V-gene and J-gene trimming of TCR beta chains was found in a later genetic analysis and replicated in an independent cohort. About 17 rarely observed V segments, including chromosome 9 orphons, were excluded from the earlier analysis of a few hundred of the donors because counts were too low.

The method behind the library was the immunoSEQ multiplex PCR assay. The multiplex PCR relied on a mix of 60 forward primers for TCR Vbeta segments and 13 reverse primers for TCR Jbeta segments. The CDR3 region of rearranged TCR beta genes was amplified from genomic DNA by a multiplex PCR assay. On the Illumina HiSeq System, the amplified TCR beta libraries were sequenced as 87-base-pair reads. The original pipeline was this. In a later analysis, about 80 million unique TCR beta chains were counted across the approximately 640 repertoires, and roughly 10 million of these chains were shared by at least two donors. Raw reads were error-corrected and collapsed into unique sequences with a nearest-neighbor algorithm that merged closely related sequences to remove PCR and sequencing errors. V, D and J gene segments were assigned by aligning CDR3 sequences to IMGT reference sequences. For a sequence to be retained, at least a six-nucleotide match to both a V gene segment and a J gene segment was required. A rearrangement was called productive if the CDR3 had no stop codons and remained in frame with V and J, and every other rearrangement was called non-productive. CDR3 was defined by IMGT convention, running from the second conserved V-encoded cysteine to the conserved J-encoded phenylalanine. The earlier analysis of 500 to 600 of the donors excluded sequences that lacked an unambiguous match to a single V gene segment. In an earlier analysis of almost 600 of the donors, a V segment was called functional when productive rearrangements were above 56.7%, and segregating when the standard deviation between donors exceeded 5%. A statistical classification framework was built for diagnosing cytomegalovirus status from the catalog of TCR beta chain sequences. V and J gene assignment, in a later analysis, came from comparing TCR nucleotide sequences with IMGT/GENE-DB human TR gene sequences. A later analysis assigned CDR3 sequences and most-parsimonious VDJ recombination scenarios with the TCRdist pipeline. In a later analysis, each TCR beta chain was defined by its CDR3 amino acid sequence together with its V-gene family, and reads lacking a unique V-gene family were excluded. To address suspected cross-contamination and a sequencing artifact, a later analysis removed some 620 highly shared, low-generation-probability nucleotide sequences. For each public chain, a later analysis derived a clonal expansion index from normalized ranks of inferred template counts within each repertoire. In a later analysis, generation probabilities were computed with a VDJ recombination model fitted to out-of-frame rearrangements, and the resulting probabilities were checked against IGoR. Hypergeometric tests were used in a later analysis to score TCR-TCR, TCR-HLA and TCR-CMV co-occurrence, with a repertoire-size bias correction applied to the TCR pairs. To estimate false discovery rates, a later analysis permuted the HLA or CMV assignments 20 times. In a later analysis, co-occurring TCRs were grouped using DBSCAN, and TCRdist sequence similarity was added for clustering within HLA-allele-positive subsets. Co-occurrence clustering excluded repertoires with fewer than 30,000 or more than 120,000 public chains, plus five with anomalous nucleotide sharing. The table was pulled from immuneACCESS by TCRdb, which kept in-frame rearrangements only. Such tables lose some clones; where checked, under half of the loss comes from unresolved V genes, and the rest has no known cause. That table furnishes V, J and clone size, whereas the DNA furnished D and trimming. The sample data list 170,000 or so clones, and roughly 86% of these were observed just once. Under 5% of the sample rests with the top ten.

The cohort comprised fewer than 700 healthy bone marrow donors. Cohort members were all nominally healthy when sampled, although unrecorded immune exposures were likely present. The donor was CMV seropositive and belonged to the group of some 290 seropositive cohort members. A peripheral blood sample was provided by each donor, and peripheral blood mononuclear cells were used for TCR beta sequencing. Genomic DNA was extracted from the blood cell samples with the Qiagen DNeasy Blood Extraction Kit. This sequence was found in a girl aged 5-17 years in good health and CMV-seropositive. Specimen: PBMCs.

The CDR3 region reads CASSLDRDNLF. The DNA sequence is as follows: TGTGCCAGCAGCTTAGACAGGGACAATCTCTTC. The V and J genes are TRBV7-9 and TRBJ2-1; matching of 6 bases hints at TRBD1 as the D gene. Including cysteine and phenylalanine, the CDR3 has 11 amino acids. The sequence is cut down to CDR3 DNA, 33 bases in frame from base 1. CDR1 SEHNR and CDR2 FQNEAQ were looked up in the germline V gene (reference sequence).